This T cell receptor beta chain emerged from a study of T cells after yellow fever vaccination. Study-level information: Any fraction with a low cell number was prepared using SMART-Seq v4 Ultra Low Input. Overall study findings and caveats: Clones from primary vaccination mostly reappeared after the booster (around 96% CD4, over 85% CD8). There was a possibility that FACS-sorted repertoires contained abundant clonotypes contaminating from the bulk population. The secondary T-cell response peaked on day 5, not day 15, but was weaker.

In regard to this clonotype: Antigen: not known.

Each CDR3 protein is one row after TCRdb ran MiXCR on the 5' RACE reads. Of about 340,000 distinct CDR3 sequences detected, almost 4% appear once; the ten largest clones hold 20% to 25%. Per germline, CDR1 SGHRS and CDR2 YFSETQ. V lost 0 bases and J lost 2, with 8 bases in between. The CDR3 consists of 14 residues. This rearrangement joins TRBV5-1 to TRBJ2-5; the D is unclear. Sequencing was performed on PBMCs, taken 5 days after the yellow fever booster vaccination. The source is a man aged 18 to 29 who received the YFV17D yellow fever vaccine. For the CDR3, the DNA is TGCGCCAGCAGCTTGGTAGCAGAGCAAGAGACCCAGTACTTC. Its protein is CASSLVAEQETQYF.